Given below is one T cell receptor beta chain in context. This entry comes from a study of blood T cells in healthy people across ages. The CDR3 sequence is 15 residues long. V shed 5 bases, J shed 3 bases, and the junction held 8 bases outside the gene matches. Germline V gene lookup returns CDR1 LNHDA and CDR2 SQIVND (reference sequence). For the second PCR, which ran for about 6 to 11 cycles, a sample-barcoded 5' primer and a J-beta primer mix were used. TCRdb re-called the 5' RACE reads with MiXCR, one entry per CDR3 protein. The sample shows under 2 million distinct CDR3 sequences, about 31% of them seen only once.

This clonotype originated in a woman aged 25 to 39 in good health. V gene TRBV19 combines with J gene TRBJ2-5; 8 bases fit TRBD2. Sequencing was carried out using blood. Here the CDR3 reads CASSETAGAEETQYF. The CDR3 DNA is TGTGCCAGTAGTGAGACAGCGGGAGCTGAAGAGACCCAGTACTTC.